Below, 15 T cell receptor beta chains from the same sample are listed, as sequenced in a study of technical replicates of blood from several donors. Method: immunoSEQ multiplex PCR; TCRdb's copy keeps in-frame clones and lacks some. The table has about 68,000 clones, under 98% seen once; the top ten hold roughly 0.25%. Sequencing was performed on T cells isolated from PBMCs. The receptors here all came from a human donor in good health.

This clone was picked up one time. The V gene is TRBV6-1, the J gene TRBJ2-7, with TRBD1 identical over 7 bases. CDR1 is MNHNS, CDR2 SASEGT, per germline. The CDR3 contains 15 residues. J was trimmed by 0 bases and V by 4 bases; bases with no gene match: 6. Here the CDR3 DNA reads TGTGCCAGCAGTGGCCGGGACAGACCCTCCTACGAGCAGTACTTC. This encodes CASSGRDRPSYEQYF.

The V and J genes are TRBV18 and TRBJ2-7; 9 bases are shared with TRBD2. J was trimmed by 2 bases and V by 5 bases; bases with no gene match: 7. Germline CDR1 KGHSH, CDR2 LQKENI. CDR3 length equals 15 residues. Here the CDR3 DNA reads TGTGCCAGCTCAACCACCGGGACTAGCACCTACGAGCAGTACTTC. This translates into CASSTTGTSTYEQYF.

The genes are TRBV6-1 and TRBJ2-3; 7 bases line up with TRBD1. V dropped 3 bases and J dropped 3; count of bases not matched to a gene: 6. Germline V lookup: CDR1 MNHNS, CDR2 SASEGT. The CDR3 runs to 15 residues. In DNA, the CDR3 is TGTGCCAGCAGTGAGCCGGGACAGAGTACAGATACGCAGTATTTT. Translating it yields CASSEPGQSTDTQYF.

This clone was recorded only once. The chain joins TRBV29-1 to TRBJ2-7; possible D gene TRBD1, 6 bases. This CDR3 comprises 15 residues. Germline V gene data show CDR1 as SQVTM and CDR2 as ANQGSEA. With 6 bases removed from V and 3 bases from J, the gap between germline ends came to 21 bases. The CDR3 reads CSVQATGPLNYEQYF. Written as DNA, the CDR3 is TGCAGCGTCCAAGCAACAGGGCCGCTGAACTACGAGCAGTACTTC.

J is TRBJ2-3 and V is TRBV5-1; 8 positions agree with TRBD2. CDR3 length equals 17 residues. CDR1 and CDR2 from the germline V gene are SGHRS and YFSETQ. Unmatched junction bases numbered 12, after V lost 4 bases and J lost 2 bases. CDR3 coding DNA: TGCGCCAGCAGCGTAAACGGGGGTAGCGGGAACACAGATACGCAGTATTTT. Amino acid sequence: CASSVNGGSGNTDTQYF.

The J gene is TRBJ2-1, the V gene TRBV25-1; a possible D gene is TRBD2 (6 bases). V gave up 5 bases and J gave up 3 bases, with 17 bases separating them. From germline, CDR1 is MGHDK and CDR2 SYGVNS. The CDR3 is 16 amino acids. DNA of the CDR3: TGTGCCAGCAGTTTCTCCGGGACTCCCCTCTACAATGAGCAGTTCTTC. This encodes CASSFSGTPLYNEQFF.

The CDR3 reads CASSIGALGTYEQYF. CDR3 nucleotide sequence: TGTGCCAGTAGTATAGGGGCATTAGGCACCTACGAGCAGTACTTC. The chain recombines TRBV19 with TRBJ2-7; D is ambiguous. CDR1 LNHDA and CDR2 SQIVND come from the germline V gene (reference sequence). The V gene lost 1 base and the J gene lost 2 bases, with 12 bases spanning the gap. The CDR3 totals 15 residues.

As DNA, the CDR3 is TGTGCCAGCAGCCCGAGGACAGGGGATGGGCAGCCCCAGCATTTT. Its translation: CASSPRTGDGQPQHF. The chain uses TRBV11-2 and TRBJ1-5; 9 bases match TRBD1. J was trimmed by 7 bases and V by 5 bases; bases with no gene match: 9. The CDR3 has 15 residues. Germline values: CDR1 SGHAT, CDR2 FQNNGV.

The table lists this clone with a count of one. The genes are TRBV5-6 and TRBJ1-2, with 9 bases matching TRBD1. Germline CDR1 and CDR2: SGHDT and YYEEEE. CDR3 size: 14 residues. The trim removed 7 bases at V and 4 bases at J, leaving 8 bases unmatched. The CDR3 sequence: CASHPGTGPYGYTF. CDR3 sequence (DNA): TGTGCCAGCCACCCCGGGACAGGGCCCTATGGCTACACCTTC.

The chain couples TRBV6-5 to TRBJ2-2; 8 bases agree with TRBD2. V lost 4 bases to trimming and J lost 6 bases; unmatched junction nucleotides: 7. The CDR3 covers 15 residues. Germline loops: CDR1 MNHEY, CDR2 SVGAGI. CDR3 sequence: CASSWTRGGAGELFF. The CDR3 nucleotides are TGTGCCAGCAGTTGGACCCGGGGGGGGGCCGGGGAGCTGTTTTTT.

The chain links TRBV30 to TRBJ2-7; D is possibly TRBD2 (5 bases). CDR1 and CDR2 (germline): GTSNPN, SVGIG (reference sequence). Trimming shortened V by 5 bases and J by 0 bases, and 14 bases separated the two germline ends. The length of the CDR3 is 14 residues. CDR3 nucleotide sequence: TGTGCCTGGGACCGGGGTTCCTTCTCCTACGAGCAGTACTTC. Protein sequence: CAWDRGSFSYEQYF.

This clone appeared once. The genes are TRBV19 and TRBJ1-2; no definite D call. The germline V gene has CDR1 LNHDA and CDR2 SQIVND (reference sequence). The CDR3 has 13 residues. V lost 3 bases and J lost 8, with 13 bases in between. This CDR3 reads CASSIQGLEGYTF. The CDR3 nucleotides are TGTGCCAGTAGTATCCAAGGCCTAGAAGGCTACACCTTC.

This clone showed up just once. The V gene is TRBV9, the J gene TRBJ2-5; D is uncertain. Germline V lookup: CDR1 SGDLS, CDR2 YYNGEE. The CDR3 is 21 residues long. V was shortened by 3 bases and J by 2 bases, with 32 bases between the two germline ends. This chain's CDR3 is CASSARLKIFRVRLTQETQYF. CDR3 DNA: TGTGCCAGCAGCGCCCGCCTGAAAATTTTTCGGGTGAGACTTACACAAGAGACCCAGTACTTC.

The chain is built from TRBV4-1 and TRBJ1-5; 7 positions agree with TRBD1. There are 15 residues in the CDR3. The germline gives CDR1 MGHRA, CDR2 YSYEKL. V lost 5 bases, J lost 5 bases, and 9 bases stayed unmatched. CDR3 region: CASSFSGTVYQPQHF. In DNA form, the CDR3 reads TGCGCCAGCAGCTTCTCCGGGACAGTCTATCAGCCCCAGCATTTT.

The CDR3 sequence: CASSSSDRDPYNEQFF. Written as DNA, the CDR3 is TGTGCCAGCAGCTCCTCTGACAGGGACCCCTACAATGAGCAGTTCTTC. This chain uses TRBV13 with TRBJ2-1; 7 nucleotides agree with TRBD1. Trimming removed 4 bases from V and 2 bases from J; junction bases left unmatched: 8. Germline loops: CDR1 PRHDT, CDR2 FYEKMQ (reference sequence). This CDR3 has 16 amino acids.